These 20 T cell receptor beta chains were sequenced from one sample in a study of T cells after posttransplantation cyclophosphamide. Cells defined as naive were viable CD3+CD4+ or CD3+CD8+ and CCR7+CD45RA+CD45RO-CD95-CD27+CD28+. Method: immunoSEQ multiplex PCR; TCRdb's copy keeps in-frame clones and lacks some. This sample has tens of thousands of clones, with roughly 98% found just once. The material sequenced was naive CD4+ T cells sorted from PBMCs. All receptors come from a man aged 35-49 years in good health, CMV-negative, and a related stem cell transplant donor.

The chain uses TRBV10-3 and TRBJ2-5; TRBD2 matches at 7 bases. The length of the CDR3 is 14 residues. V lost 6 bases to trimming and J lost 2 bases; unmatched junction nucleotides: 6. From germline, CDR1 is ENHRY and CDR2 SYGVKD. CDR3 nucleotides: TGTGCCATCAGAAGTGGGGAGGGGCAAGAGACCCAGTACTTC. It yields the protein CAIRSGEGQETQYF.

The CDR3 bases are TGTGCCAGCAGTCGGAGCGGGGACTACGAGCAGTACTTC. Encoded protein: CASSRSGDYEQYF. The V gene is TRBV6-5, the J gene TRBJ2-7; 7 bases agree with TRBD2. CDR3 length: 13 residues. The germline CDR1 and CDR2 sequences are MNHEY and SVGAGI. The trim removed 5 bases at V and 3 bases at J, leaving 4 bases unmatched.

The rearrangement joins TRBV10-3 to TRBJ2-1, with TRBD2 as a possible D gene (5 bases). The CDR3 runs to 14 residues. Germline assignment: CDR1 ENHRY and CDR2 SYGVKD. Trimming stripped 4 bases from V and 3 bases from J, with 10 bases between. CDR3 in amino acids: CAISGGGGYNEQFF. The DNA for the CDR3 is TGTGCCATCAGTGGTGGAGGCGGCTACAATGAGCAGTTCTTC.

V is TRBV19 and J is TRBJ2-1; 9 nucleotides agree with TRBD2. With 8 bases clipped from V and 4 bases from J, the junction kept 3 bases outside the gene matches. The CDR3 covers 13 residues. CDR1 is LNHDA and CDR2 is SQIVND in the germline V gene (reference sequence). The CDR3 DNA follows: TGTGCCAGTCGAAGCGGGGGGTACAATGAGCAGTTCTTC. Its translation: CASRSGGYNEQFF.

This clone was seen once. CDR3 DNA: TGCGCCAGCAGTGAGTCGGGCAGGGCGGACCAGCCCCAGCATTTT. It translates to CASSESGRADQPQHF. This chain joins TRBV10-2 and TRBJ1-5; D is possibly TRBD1 (5 bases). CDR3 size: 15 residues. The V end was cut by 0 bases, the J end by 7 bases, with 13 bases between. The germline V gene encodes CDR1 WSHSY and CDR2 SAAADI.

The chain links TRBV9 to TRBJ2-7; TRBD2 aligns across 10 bases. J lost 2 bases, V lost 3 bases, and 5 bases had no gene match. CDR3 size: 15 residues. The germline V gene encodes CDR1 SGDLS and CDR2 YYNGEE. The CDR3 coding sequence is TGTGCCAGCAGCGCCGGACTAGCGGAAACCTACGAGCAGTACTTC. This codes for CASSAGLAETYEQYF.

The rearrangement links TRBV4-2 to TRBJ1-4, with 12 bases matching TRBD1. V lost 1 base, J lost 10 bases, and 7 bases stayed unmatched. The length of the CDR3 is 16 residues. Germline V gene lookup returns CDR1 LGHNA and CDR2 YNFKEQ. CDR3 nucleotides: TGTGCCAGCAGCCAAGTCTCTCCGGGACAGGGGGCAAAACTGTTTTTT. Protein product: CASSQVSPGQGAKLFF.

The chain employs TRBV6-5 and TRBJ2-4; TRBD1 agrees at 8 bases. Losses at the gene ends were 5 bases for V and 6 bases for J; bases not matched to a gene: 6. This CDR3 region has 14 residues. From germline, CDR1 is MNHEY and CDR2 SVGAGI. CDR3 coding DNA: TGTGCCAGCAGTGCCGACAGGGGCCGAAACATTCAGTACTTC. It codes for CASSADRGRNIQYF.

V usage is TRBV7-9 and J usage is TRBJ1-2, with a possible D match to TRBD1 (5 bases). Trimming stripped 4 bases from V and 4 bases from J, with 16 bases between. This CDR3 contains 15 residues. Germline V lookup: CDR1 SEHNR, CDR2 FQNEAQ (reference sequence). The CDR3 is CASSSEGGAPYGYTF. CDR3 bases: TGTGCCAGCAGCTCAGAGGGAGGGGCCCCCTATGGCTACACCTTC.

The rearrangement joins TRBV28 to TRBJ1-5, with 9 positions matching TRBD1. The V gene's germline CDR1 is MDHEN and CDR2 SYDVKM. This CDR3 comprises 15 residues. Losses at the gene ends were 4 bases for V and 5 bases for J; bases not matched to a gene: 6. The CDR3 region is CASSSGDRVYQPQHF. CDR3 DNA sequence: TGTGCCAGCAGTTCCGGGGACAGGGTGTATCAGCCCCAGCATTTT.

This chain joins TRBV5-4 and TRBJ2-5; 8 bases match TRBD2. With 0 bases clipped from V and 4 bases from J, the junction kept 5 bases outside the gene matches. This CDR3 is 15 amino acids long. CDR1 is SGHNT, CDR2 YYREEE, per germline (reference sequence). DNA of the CDR3: TGTGCCAGCAGCTTGGCGAGCGGGAGAGCAGAGACCCAGTACTTC. This encodes CASSLASGRAETQYF.

The chain joins TRBV19 to TRBJ2-2, with 9 positions matching TRBD1. V lost 4 bases and J lost 5; bases outside the gene matches: 5. This CDR3 has 15 amino acids. CDR1 is LNHDA, CDR2 SQIVND, per germline (reference sequence). The CDR3 region has the DNA TGTGCCAGTAGTAGCGGACAGGGGAGAACCGGGGAGCTGTTTTTT. Translated: CASSSGQGRTGELFF.

The gene calls are TRBV6-4 and TRBJ2-7; 8 bases match TRBD2. J lost 2 bases, V lost 2 bases, and 14 bases had no gene match. This CDR3 contains 18 residues. The germline V gene has CDR1 MRHNA and CDR2 SNTAGT. The CDR3 DNA follows: TGTGCCAGCAGTGACGGGATAGCGGGATACACTTTTGCCTACGAGCAGTACTTC. Residues: CASSDGIAGYTFAYEQYF.

The chain employs TRBV27 and TRBJ2-7, with TRBD1 as a possible D gene (5 bases). This CDR3 comprises 15 residues. CDR1 MNHEY and CDR2 SMNVEV come from the germline V gene (reference sequence). V lost 1 base to trimming and J lost 2 bases, with 12 bases between them. CDR3: CASSLFRGGAYEQYF. The CDR3 region has the DNA TGTGCCAGCAGTTTATTTAGGGGTGGGGCCTACGAGCAGTACTTC.

J is TRBJ2-1 and V is TRBV28; 8 bases fit TRBD2. Germline V CDR1 and CDR2: MDHEN, SYDVKM. The CDR3 contains 12 residues. J was trimmed by 7 bases and V by 9 bases; bases with no gene match: 5. For the CDR3, the DNA is TGTGCCAGTCAACTAGCGGAAAATGAGCAGTTCTTC. Amino acids: CASQLAENEQFF.

The J gene is TRBJ2-3, the V gene TRBV28; TRBD2 agrees at 7 bases. Germline V lookup: CDR1 MDHEN, CDR2 SYDVKM. The CDR3 sequence is 17 residues long. With 6 bases clipped from V and 6 bases from J, the junction kept 18 bases outside the gene matches. This chain's CDR3 is CASSPSRWGRAWDTQYF. The CDR3 nucleotides are TGTGCCAGCAGCCCGTCGCGATGGGGGAGGGCCTGGGATACGCAGTATTTT.

The CDR3 nucleotides read TGTGCCAGTTCAAGGGGGTCCAATCAGCCCCAGCATTTT. As protein: CASSRGSNQPQHF. This chain connects TRBV6-5 to TRBJ1-5, with a possible D match to TRBD1 (6 bases). This CDR3 is built from 13 residues. V lost 9 bases to trimming and J lost 3 bases, with 12 bases between them. Germline V CDR1 and CDR2: MNHEY, SVGAGI.

A single count supports this clone. V and J are TRBV27 and TRBJ2-5; TRBD2 agrees at 8 bases. CDR1 is MNHEY, CDR2 SMNVEV, per germline (reference sequence). The CDR3 sequence is 13 residues long. J gave up 11 bases and V 8 bases, and 13 bases lay outside the gene matches. Here the CDR3 DNA reads TGTGCCAGCGGCCGAGCGGGAGTGAAGGAGCAGTACTTC. Protein product: CASGRAGVKEQYF.

J is TRBJ2-5 and V is TRBV5-1; 12 bases agree with TRBD2. CDR1 is SGHRS and CDR2 is YFSETQ in the germline V gene. The CDR3 runs to 14 residues. The V segment lost 4 bases and the J segment 4 bases; nucleotides outside the gene matches: 2. The CDR3 coding sequence is TGCGCCAGCAGCACGACTAGCGGGAGAGAGACCCAGTACTTC. Amino acids: CASSTTSGRETQYF.

This chain uses TRBV27 with TRBJ2-7; 10 bases line up with TRBD1. Germline V CDR1 and CDR2: MNHEY, SMNVEV (reference sequence). The CDR3 totals 13 residues. The J segment lost 6 bases and the V segment lost 5 bases, leaving 4 bases of the junction unmatched. The CDR3 reads CASSQDRGREQYF. DNA for the CDR3: TGTGCCAGCAGTCAAGACAGGGGGCGCGAGCAGTACTTC.